Described below is a single T cell receptor beta chain sequence and its context. Its antigen is still unknown. Germline CDR1 MDHEN, CDR2 SYDVKM. The J segment lost 4 bases and the V segment lost 5 bases, leaving 13 bases of the junction unmatched. CDR3 size: 18 residues. These data come from a study of shared clonotypes between healthy human individuals. Broader study findings: Depth was large, yet rarefaction showed that sorted-subset sequencing was incomplete. Investigators expected sequencing depth to affect clonotype sharing among donors.

Sequencing was performed with immunoSEQ multiplex PCR; in TCRdb, only in-frame clones are kept and a portion is missing. The data contain a few hundred thousand clones, about 65% of them singletons. This sequence was found in a man under 40 in good health. The chain carries TRBV28 and TRBJ2-1; 11 bases are shared with TRBD2. The sequenced sample consisted of memory CD4+ T cells sorted from blood. Subset meaning: CD45RA-negative fraction. The CDR3 coding sequence is TGTGCCAGCAGTACCAAAACTGGGGGGACTAGCGGATACAATGAGCAGTTCTTC. Amino acid sequence: CASSTKTGGTSGYNEQFF.